This TCR beta chain was found in a study of technical replicates of blood from a handful of donors. This table comes from immunoSEQ multiplex PCR, and its TCRdb copy is limited to in-frame clones, with some not included. The sample has roughly 76,000 clones; 85% to 95% are singletons. The CDR3 runs 15 residues. V was cut by 3 bases and J by 0 bases, with 9 bases left in between. Germline CDR1 and CDR2: SNHLY and FYNNEI. The chain is built from TRBV2 and TRBJ2-4; no firm D call. This clonotype was obtained from a human donor in good health. Sequencing input: T cells isolated from PBMCs. The CDR3 loop is CASSEGELAKNIQYF. The CDR3 DNA follows: TGTGCCAGCAGTGAGGGCGAACTAGCCAAAAACATTCAGTACTTC.